This T cell receptor (beta chain) was identified during a study of graft-versus-host responses after intestinal transplantation. Study summary: Isolated intestinal, liver-intestinal, or multivisceral transplants were what recipients had. Each patient got anti-thymocyte globulin induction, then tacrolimus and steroids for roughly 3 years.

Note on this clone: As yet, its antigen is unknown.

Study results and caveats: GvH clones appeared in recipient marrow, some first in ileum or blood. Allografts from individuals with graft-donor T cell macrochimerism displayed high graft-versus-host to host-versus-graft clonal ratios.

Repertoires were generated with immunoSEQ multiplex PCR, while TCRdb's copy carries only in-frame clones and drops some. This sample has tens of thousands of clones, with 80% to 90% found just once. The CDR3 has 14 amino acids. Germline values: CDR1 MGHRA, CDR2 YSYEKL. With 2 bases removed from V and 9 bases from J, the gap between germline ends came to 14 bases. The V call is TRBV4-1, the J call TRBJ2-1; D may be TRBD1 (6 bases). The sequence came from a human donor who was the organ donor for an intestinal transplant. Sample: unstimulated CD8+ T cells sorted from spleen or lymph node cells, taken before transplant. The CDR3 loop reads CASSQITGSGEQFF. For the CDR3, the DNA is TGCGCCAGCAGCCAAATTACAGGGTCGGGTGAGCAGTTCTTC.